The T cell receptor beta chain described here comes from a study of CD8+ T cells in alopecia areata. Study details: Treated patients took oral tofacitinib at 5 to 10 mg twice daily.

Germline V gene lookup returns CDR1 SGHAT and CDR2 FQNNGV. V was cut by 5 bases and J by 7 bases, with 17 bases left in between. The CDR3 is 14 amino acids. Extracted RNA was reverse transcribed, and the resulting cDNA served as sequencing template. Profiling relied on immunoSEQ multiplex PCR, and the TCRdb table lists in-frame clones only, not all of them. The data show fewer than 250,000 clones, with 50% to 60% seen just once and roughly 0.67% held by the top ten. Noted treatment: oral pan-JAK inhibitor, 5-10 mg twice daily. The rearrangement links TRBV11-2 to TRBJ1-2; possibly TRBD1 for D (6 bases). This specimen consisted of CD4+ T cells sorted from blood, obtained at week 4, from a patient treated with tofacitinib. This receptor was taken from a human donor with alopecia areata. The CDR3 DNA reads TGTGCCAGCAGCCAGTCGTGGGGGCTATTTGGCTACACCTTC. This sequence encodes CASSQSWGLFGYTF.